This T cell receptor beta chain emerged from a study of regulatory T cells in long-lasting Graves disease. Study background: Duration of antithyroid drug therapy among newly diagnosed Graves' patients was under 3 months.

CDR1 and CDR2 from the germline V gene are GTSNPN and SVGIG (reference sequence). The ends lost 2 bases at V and 6 bases at J; junction bases unmatched: 6. The CDR3 length is 14 residues. The authors built TCR beta libraries using iRepertoire HTBI primers and Arm-PCR of CDR3 regions. Original processing methods: Gene usage covered approximately 65 TRBV and around 15 TRBJ segments. One entry per CDR3 protein, called by TCRdb with MiXCR from the multiplex PCR reads. These V and J calls are TCRdb output, not the study's own analysis. The sample has 510,000 or so distinct CDR3 sequences; around 11% are singletons. This clonotype was seen only a few times. Specified time point: newly diagnosed GD, antithyroid drugs for less than 3 months. PBMC RNA served as the TCR library source. Blood from the periphery, approximately 9 milliliters in all, was drawn into EDTA tubes. These data also formed part of another study, on T cells in Graves' hyperthyroidism and ophthalmopathy. Turning to that study: Subjects aged 18 to 65 presented with newly diagnosed hyperthyroidism of less than 2 months' duration.

The V call is TRBV30, the J call TRBJ2-7, with TRBD1 matching 11 bases. This receptor was obtained from a woman in her thirties with Graves disease. Here the sequenced sample was peripheral blood mononuclear cells (PBMCs), taken at new diagnosis, from a patient treated with antithyroid drugs. The CDR3 reads CAWSTAGTGGEQYF. The CDR3 DNA is TGTGCCTGGAGTACTGCCGGGACAGGGGGCGAGCAGTACTTC.